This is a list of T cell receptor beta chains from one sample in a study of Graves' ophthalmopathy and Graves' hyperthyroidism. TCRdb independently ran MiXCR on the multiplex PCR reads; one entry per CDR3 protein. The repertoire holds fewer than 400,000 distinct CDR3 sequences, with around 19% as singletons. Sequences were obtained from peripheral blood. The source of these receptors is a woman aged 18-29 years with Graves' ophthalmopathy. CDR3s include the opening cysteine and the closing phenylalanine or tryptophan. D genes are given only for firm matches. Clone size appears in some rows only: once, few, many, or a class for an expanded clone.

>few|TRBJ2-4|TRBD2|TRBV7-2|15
CASSVAGLAKNIQYF
TGTGCCAGCAGCGTAGCGGGGCTAGCCAAAAACATTCAGTACTTC
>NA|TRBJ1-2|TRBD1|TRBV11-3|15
CASSSRTGTSYGYTF
TGTGCCAGCAGCTCAAGGACAGGGACAAGCTATGGCTACACCTTC
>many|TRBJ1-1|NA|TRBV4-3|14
CASSQDVLGFEAFF
TGCGCCAGCAGCCAAGATGTATTAGGTTTTGAAGCTTTCTTT
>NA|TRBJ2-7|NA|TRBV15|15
CATGQSGVNQYEQYF
TGTGCCACCGGTCAGTCGGGGGTCAATCAATACGAGCAGTACTTC
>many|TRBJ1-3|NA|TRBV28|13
CASSGGSGNTIYF
TGTGCCAGCAGTGGGGGTTCTGGAAACACCATATATTTT
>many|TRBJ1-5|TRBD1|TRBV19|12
CASGTGDQPQHF
TGTGCCAGTGGGACAGGGGATCAGCCCCAGCATTTT
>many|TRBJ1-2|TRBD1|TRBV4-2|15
CASSQGDRVVYGYTF
TGTGCCAGCAGCCAGGGAGACAGGGTGGTCTATGGCTACACCTTC
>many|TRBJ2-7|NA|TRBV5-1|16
CASSLAGGPGSYEQYF
TGCGCCAGCAGCTTGGCTGGAGGGCCGGGCTCCTACGAGCAGTACTTC
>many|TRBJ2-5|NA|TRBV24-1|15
CATSDLRQAQETQYF
TGTGCCACCAGTGATTTGCGACAGGCGCAAGAGACCCAGTACTTC
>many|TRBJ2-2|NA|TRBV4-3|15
CASSQDRGDTGELFF
TGCGCCAGCAGCCAAGATCGTGGGGACACCGGGGAGCTGTTTTTT
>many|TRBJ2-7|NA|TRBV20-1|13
CSARDTRNYEQYF
TGCAGTGCTAGAGATACCCGAAACTACGAGCAGTACTTC
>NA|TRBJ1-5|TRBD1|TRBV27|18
CASRIAGTGIDSNQPQHF
TGTGCCAGTCGGATCGCCGGGACAGGTATTGATAGCAATCAGCCCCAGCATTTT
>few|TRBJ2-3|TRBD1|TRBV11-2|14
CASSEDRGPDTQYF
TGTGCCAGCAGCGAAGACAGGGGCCCAGATACGCAGTATTTT
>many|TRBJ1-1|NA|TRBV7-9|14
CASILGGSNTEAFF
TGTGCCAGCATCCTGGGGGGGTCGAACACTGAAGCTTTCTTT
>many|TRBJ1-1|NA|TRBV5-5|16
CASSLHIGKMNTEAFF
TGTGCCAGCAGCTTGCACATCGGAAAGATGAACACTGAAGCTTTCTTT
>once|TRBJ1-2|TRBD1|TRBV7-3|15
CASSSPWTGLGGYTF
TGTGCCAGCAGCTCCCCTTGGACAGGGCTGGGTGGCTACACCTTC
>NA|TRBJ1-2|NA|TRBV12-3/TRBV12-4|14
CASSSAGINYGYTF
TGTGCCAGCAGTTCAGCAGGGATAAACTATGGCTACACCTTC
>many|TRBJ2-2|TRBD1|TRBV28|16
CASSAGQGKYAGELFF
TGTGCCAGCAGCGCTGGACAGGGGAAGTACGCCGGGGAGCTGTTTTTT
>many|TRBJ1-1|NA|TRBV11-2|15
CASSFPGLGKPEAFF
TGTGCCAGCAGCTTTCCGGGCCTGGGGAAACCTGAAGCTTTCTTT
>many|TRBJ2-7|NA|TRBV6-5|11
CASSYVSEQYF
TGTGCCAGCAGTTATGTCTCCGAGCAGTACTTC
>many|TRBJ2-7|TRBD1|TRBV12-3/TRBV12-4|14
CASSRDSRGYEQYF
TGTGCCAGCAGCCGGGACAGCCGCGGTTACGAGCAGTACTTC
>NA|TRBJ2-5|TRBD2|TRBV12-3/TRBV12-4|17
CASSLAKLAGVEETQYF
TGTGCCAGCAGTTTAGCAAAACTAGCGGGAGTTGAAGAGACCCAGTACTTC
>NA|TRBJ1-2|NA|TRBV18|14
CASSPGQTGMSYTF
TGTGCCAGCTCACCAGGCCAAACAGGGATGAGTTACACCTTC
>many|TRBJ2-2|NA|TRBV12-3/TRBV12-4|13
CASSPKHTGELFF
TGTGCCAGCAGCCCCAAGCACACCGGGGAGCTGTTTTTT
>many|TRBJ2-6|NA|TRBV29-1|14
CSVEAGSGANVLTF
TGCAGCGTTGAAGCCGGGTCTGGGGCCAACGTCCTGACTTTC
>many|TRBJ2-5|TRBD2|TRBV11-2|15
CASSLNNGRQETQYF
TGTGCCAGCAGCTTAAACAACGGGAGGCAAGAGACCCAGTACTTC